The clone carrying this T cell receptor (beta chain) is termed medium-sized. The data were taken from a study of PD-1 blockade in classical Hodgkin lymphoma. CDR1 is SGHTA and CDR2 is FQGTGA in the germline V gene. V was trimmed by 0 bases and J by 0 bases, leaving 8 bases between them. This CDR3 spans 15 amino acids. Sequenced by immunoSEQ multiplex PCR; TCRdb stores in-frame clones only, minus some. This sample has about 9,700 clones, with roughly 75% found just once. Time point specified: cycle 4 day 1 (C4D1), after 5 to 7 weeks of nivolumab. No patient escaped relapse after autologous stem cell transplantation, and brentuximab vedotin exposure varied. Purification of CD4+ T cells from thawed PBMCs was performed via magnetic negative selection.

The receptor's source is a human donor with classical Hodgkin lymphoma. The rearrangement uses TRBV7-3 and TRBJ1-1, with D unresolved. Specimen: CD4+ T cells from blood, collected before the fourth cycle of nivolumab. CDR3 coding DNA: TGTGCCAGCAGCTTAACCAGTCAATTGAACACTGAAGCTTTCTTT. It yields the protein CASSLTSQLNTEAFF.